This TCR beta chain appears in the sequencing data of a study of CD8 T cells in ankylosing spondylitis. The TCR beta libraries were generated through quantitative 5'-RACE incorporating molecular barcodes. MiXCR, run by TCRdb on the 5' RACE reads, gives a single entry per CDR3 protein. The table records over 600,000 distinct CDR3 sequences, roughly 20% of them present only once. The study, taken as a whole, reports: Seemingly characteristic of ankylosing spondylitis blood was a TCR beta motif consisting of under ten highly homologous variants.

In this sample, this clonotype turned up a few times. The antigen remains undetermined. Sequenced input: blood, either unsorted or a sorted T cell fraction (not recorded which). The TCR comes from a male donor with ankylosing spondylitis.

The CDR3 spells CASSQDVLANEQFF. The CDR3 bases are TGTGCCAGCAGCCAAGATGTGCTGGCGAATGAGCAGTTCTTC. This chain connects TRBV4-2 to TRBJ2-1, with D hard to call. The ends were cut back, 0 bases at V and 7 bases at J, with 10 bases in the middle. Germline CDR1 is LGHNA and CDR2 is YNFKEQ. This CDR3 comprises 14 residues.